The T cell receptor (beta chain) under discussion was sequenced for a study of radiotherapy plus CTLA-4 blockade in lung cancer. Whole-study context: Objective responses were recorded in 15% to 20% of patients, with disease control recorded in roughly 31%. Study findings and constraints: Reportedly, early blood T cell clone dynamics best predicted response, with interferon-beta. Expansion in blood of tumor-derived TCR clones was seen after radiotherapy plus ipilimumab.

Patients in the study, people with chemo-refractory metastatic non-small-cell lung cancer, received focal radiation plus ipilimumab CTLA-4 blockade. A word on this clone: Its antigen is not identified.

Trimming removed 4 bases from V and 4 bases from J, with 9 bases in between. The germline V gene has CDR1 SGHDT and CDR2 YYEEEE. CDR3 size: 14 residues. Profiled with immunoSEQ multiplex PCR; TCRdb holds only in-frame clones, not every one. Among 70,000 to 90,000 clones listed, 60% to 85% were seen once. V gene TRBV5-6 combines with J gene TRBJ1-6; a weak D match, TRBD1 (6 bases). The material sequenced was peripheral blood, taken from a patient treated with radiotherapy plus ipilimumab. This receptor was taken from a human donor with non-small cell lung cancer whose response to radiotherapy plus ipilimumab could not be evaluated. Some clones in this sample may be carry-over from other donors' samples. The CDR3 here is CASSPRGYNSPLHF. Here the CDR3 DNA reads TGTGCCAGCAGCCCAAGGGGGTATAATTCACCCCTCCACTTT.